These T cell receptor beta chains were read from a single sample in a study of cytomegalovirus exposure and HLA in healthy donors. Profiled with immunoSEQ multiplex PCR; TCRdb holds only in-frame clones, not every one. In the table there are some 150,000 clones, 77% of which are singletons. The sequenced sample consisted of PBMCs. Every receptor here comes from a female donor in good health and CMV-seronegative. CDR3s include the opening cysteine and the closing phenylalanine or tryptophan. The D gene is left open where the match is weak. Size values are once, few and many counts, or a class for expanded clones, and some rows have none.

>TRBV25-1|TRBD1|once|TRBJ2-5
CASSDTHPGQGMETQYF
>TRBV15|.|.|TRBJ1-1
CATSRDRNEAFF
>TRBV29-1|.|.|TRBJ1-2
CSVDRQELSGYTF
>TRBV5-8|.|once|TRBJ1-1
CASSRGLDTEAFF
>TRBV11-2|TRBD1|few|TRBJ1-3
CASSSQGTVSGNTIYF
>TRBV7-3|TRBD2|.|TRBJ2-1
CASSPRSGRPRNEQFF
>TRBV19|.|.|TRBJ2-3
CASSIMGADTQYF
>TRBV5-1|TRBD1|.|TRBJ1-1
CASSDGQGMDTEAFF
>TRBV7-9|.|.|TRBJ2-2
CSSSWETWELFF
>TRBV13|.|.|TRBJ2-1
CASTGGDLEQFF
>TRBV5-1|TRBD2|.|TRBJ2-3
CASSQEAGGSTDTQYF
>TRBV15|.|.|TRBJ2-3
CATSRGSADYGTDTQYF
>TRBV6-1|.|.|TRBJ1-1
CASSDQTDTEAFF
>TRBV28|TRBD1|.|TRBJ2-7
CASGLGQRPFEQYF
>TRBV11-3|.|.|TRBJ2-7
CASSLWGERDEQYF
>TRBV9|.|.|TRBJ1-1
CASSVGVGGGRAFF
>TRBV6-1|TRBD1|few|TRBJ1-4
CASRKGDRTYTTNEKLFF
>TRBV18|TRBD1|.|TRBJ2-7
CASSPSTGTGSYEQYF
>TRBV28|.|.|TRBJ1-2
CASSPQTGFGYTF
>TRBV6-4|TRBD1|.|TRBJ2-7
CASSERGQGSYEQYF
>TRBV4-1|.|.|TRBJ1-3
CASSQTQAGGNTIYF
>TRBV2|.|.|TRBJ1-6
CASRGVKDPGLLYSPLHF
>TRBV19|TRBD1|.|TRBJ2-7
CASSDSGTGGNEQYF
>TRBV10-3|.|.|TRBJ1-3
CAISRGNTIYF
>TRBV29-1|.|.|TRBJ1-1
CSVGQFGDTEAFF
>TRBV2|.|.|TRBJ2-5
CASSLDIAAETQYF
>TRBV9|TRBD2|.|TRBJ2-7
CASSAQGGLRYEQYF
>TRBV5-5|.|.|TRBJ2-7
CASRQGPAYEQYF
>TRBV5-8|TRBD2|.|TRBJ2-3
CASSPGLADTDTQYF
>TRBV28|TRBD1|once|TRBJ1-2
CASSSPGGGNYGYTF
>TRBV6-6|.|few|TRBJ1-3
CASSPQGTLGNTIYF
>TRBV6-1|.|.|TRBJ1-2
CASSEWGVTF
>TRBV7-9|TRBD1|few|TRBJ1-4
CASSPRGQGRTNEKLFF
>TRBV5-1|TRBD1|.|TRBJ2-3
CASSFGQGRGADTQYF
>TRBV25-1|.|few|TRBJ2-5
CASTDSGGAPQETQYF
>TRBV27|.|.|TRBJ1-4
CASSLSPHGGNEKLFF
>TRBV9|TRBD1|.|TRBJ2-2
CASSVWDRDYTGELFF
>TRBV27|.|.|TRBJ2-7
CASSFSGKGHEQYF
>TRBV7-8|.|.|TRBJ1-1
CASSGGGGGYTEAFF
>TRBV6-1|TRBD2|.|TRBJ2-1
CASSERDSGYYNEQFF
>TRBV15|TRBD1|once|TRBJ1-3
CATSRDQVGRGENTIYF
>TRBV6-5|.|.|TRBJ1-5
CAGARLADQPQHF
>TRBV7-2|TRBD2|.|TRBJ2-1
CASSSMPGLALNEQFF
>TRBV6-1|TRBD2|.|TRBJ2-7
CASSSVAGGTYEQYF
>TRBV5-4|TRBD1|.|TRBJ1-1
CASSWPGQTTEAFF
>TRBV28|.|.|TRBJ1-3
CASRETAMKGNTIYF
>TRBV28|TRBD1|.|TRBJ1-5
CASSLPSGGRGYSNQPQHF
>TRBV6-6|.|.|TRBJ2-7
CASAIPTGSSYEQYF
>TRBV5-1|.|.|TRBJ1-1
CASSLAAGNTEAFF
>TRBV2|.|.|TRBJ2-3
CASRREEGDTQYF
>TRBV27|.|.|TRBJ2-2
CARRGAGELFF
>TRBV14|TRBD2|.|TRBJ2-7
CASSLPGTRLLYF
>TRBV2|.|few|TRBJ2-5
CASNPDSAYQETQYF
>TRBV29-1|.|.|TRBJ1-2
CSVTLDRYGYTF
>TRBV27|TRBD1|.|TRBJ2-5
CASSFRDRGQETQYF
>TRBV7-9|.|few|TRBJ1-5
CASSSSAQPQHF
>TRBV10-3|.|.|TRBJ1-4
CAISSGQTNEKLFF